The present entry profiles one T cell receptor beta chain with its context. In the original processing: Amplification with reference gene primers provided the estimates of nucleated cell counts. The method was immunoSEQ multiplex PCR; TCRdb's version includes in-frame clones alone and lacks a portion of them. From that table come the V and J calls and clone size; the DNA was used to work out D and trimming. The sample records about 350,000 clones, 87% being singletons. The data are from a study of blood T cell repertoires in COVID-19. The length of the CDR3 is 13 residues. Trimming shortened V by 0 bases and J by 1 base, and 3 bases separated the two germline ends. Germline V lookup: CDR1 LGHNA, CDR2 YNFKEQ. This study enrolled people aged 18 to 89 from under 25 US geographic areas. Assignments of participants to cohorts depended upon their own reported clinical history. Two consecutive negative NP/OP PCR tests, clearance, or resolved symptoms defined Cohort 3 recovery.

This sequence originates from a woman aged 25 to 45 who had recovered from COVID-19. The specimen sequenced was PBMCs or T cells enriched from blood (not recorded which). V gene TRBV4-2 combines with J gene TRBJ1-2; D gene uncertain. The CDR3 region is CASSQDSNYGYTF. CDR3 DNA: TGTGCCAGCAGCCAAGACAGTAACTATGGCTACACCTTC.